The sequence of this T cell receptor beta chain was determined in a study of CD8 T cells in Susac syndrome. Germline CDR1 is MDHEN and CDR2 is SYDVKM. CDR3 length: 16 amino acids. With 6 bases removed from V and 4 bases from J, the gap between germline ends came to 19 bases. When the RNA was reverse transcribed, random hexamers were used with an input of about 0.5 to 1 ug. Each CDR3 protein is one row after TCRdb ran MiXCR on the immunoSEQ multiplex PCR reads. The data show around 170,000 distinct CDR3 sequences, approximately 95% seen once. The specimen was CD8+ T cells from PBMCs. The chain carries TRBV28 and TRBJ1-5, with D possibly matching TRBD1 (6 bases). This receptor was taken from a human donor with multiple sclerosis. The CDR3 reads CASRPGAGQRNQPQHF. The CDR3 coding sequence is TGTGCCAGCAGGCCGGGGGCAGGGCAAAGGAATCAGCCCCAGCATTTT.